Listed here are 18 T cell receptor beta chains from one sample, sequenced in a study of response to subunit inactivated influenza vaccine. TCRdb redid the calling of the RT-PCR reads with MiXCR, one entry per CDR3 protein. The data hold about 570,000 distinct CDR3 sequences, with around 11% observed a single time. The sample was also reused in another study, on T cells expressing NK-cell markers. Per that study: What made the TCR beta cDNA was 5'RACE template switching with UMIs.

Material: PBMCs from blood, obtained on the day of vaccination. The receptors stem from a man over 45 who received an inactivated influenza vaccine.

This clonotype was counted only a few times. J is TRBJ2-2 and V is TRBV5-1; 9 nucleotides match TRBD2. Unmatched junction bases numbered 13, after V lost 4 bases and J lost 3 bases. This CDR3 spans 18 amino acids. CDR1 and CDR2 from the germline V gene are SGHRS and YFSETQ. CDR3 DNA: TGCGCCAGCAGCACACCTAATGTAAGCGGGAGGTACACCGGGGAGCTGTTTTTT. Its translation is CASSTPNVSGRYTGELFF.

This clonotype was counted between two and nine times. This chain connects TRBV7-2 to TRBJ1-5; D uncertain. Trimming removed 8 bases at V and 0 bases at J, with 11 bases between. Germline V gene sequence: CDR1 SGHTA, CDR2 FQGNSA. The CDR3 sequence is 14 residues long. CDR3 residues: CASGPRVSNQPQHF. The CDR3 coding sequence is TGTGCCAGCGGGCCGCGGGTTAGCAATCAGCCCCAGCATTTT.

The chain carries TRBV6-1 and TRBJ1-5; possibly TRBD1 for D (5 bases). The CDR3 contains 14 residues. Per germline, CDR1 MNHNS and CDR2 SASEGT. V dropped 0 bases and J dropped 6 bases, with 9 bases sitting between them. CDR3 DNA: TGTGCCAGCAGTGAAGCTGGGGGGGTTCAGCCCCAGCATTTT. Protein product: CASSEAGGVQPQHF.

The sample holds a few counts of this clonotype. This rearrangement joins TRBV6-6 to TRBJ2-7; TRBD2 agrees at 7 bases. After removal of 10 bases from V and 5 bases from J, the junction contained 8 bases not matched to a gene. Germline V gene data show CDR1 as MNHNY and CDR2 as SVGAGI (reference sequence). The CDR3 runs 12 residues. This CDR3 reads CATSGGIHEQYF. The DNA of the CDR3 is TGTGCCACCTCGGGGGGTATCCACGAGCAGTACTTC.

This clonotype was seen only a few times. The V call is TRBV29-1, the J call TRBJ2-5, with TRBD1 matching over 11 bases. CDR1 is SQVTM, CDR2 ANQGSEA, per germline. The length of the CDR3 is 15 residues. V shed 8 bases, J shed 1 base, and the junction held 9 bases outside the gene matches. As DNA, the CDR3 is TGCAGCACAACCCCCGGGACAGGGGGCCAAGAGACCCAGTACTTC. Translated: CSTTPGTGGQETQYF.

In its sample, this clonotype was seen a few times. The chain is built from TRBV11-2 and TRBJ2-1, with 14 bases that match TRBD2. After removal of 5 bases from V and 9 bases from J, the junction contained 9 bases not matched to a gene. Germline loops: CDR1 SGHAT, CDR2 FQNNGV. The CDR3 is 16 amino acids. The CDR3 DNA follows: TGTGCCAGCAGCCTAGGGACTAGCGGGAGTGGTATTGAGCAGTTCTTC. Translating it yields CASSLGTSGSGIEQFF.

The chain employs TRBV6-5 and TRBJ2-1; D might be TRBD1 or TRBD2, each matching 6 bases. Germline-derived CDR1 and CDR2 are MNHEY and SVGAGI. The CDR3 has 15 amino acids. The V end was cut by 1 base, the J end by 8 bases, with 15 bases between. The CDR3 reads CASSYFKGGRDEQFF. In nucleotides, the CDR3 is TGTGCCAGCAGTTACTTTAAGGGGGGACGGGATGAGCAGTTCTTC.

The V call is TRBV29-1, the J call TRBJ1-1; 8 positions match TRBD1. V was clipped by 0 bases and J by 3 bases; unmatched bases: 9. This CDR3 spans 16 amino acids. Germline V gene sequence: CDR1 SQVTM, CDR2 ANQGSEA. The CDR3 DNA reads TGCAGCGTTGAAGATCCCAGACAGGGGAGGTACACTGAAGCTTTCTTT. Translated, it gives CSVEDPRQGRYTEAFF.

This clonotype turned up a few times. The CDR3 loop reads CASSFAQAEGTNYGYTF. The CDR3, as DNA: TGTGCCAGCAGTTTTGCACAGGCTGAGGGGACTAACTATGGCTACACCTTC. The rearrangement links TRBV27 to TRBJ1-2, with D maybe TRBD1 (5 bases). The CDR3 contains 17 residues. V lost 3 bases to trimming and J lost 0 bases, with 17 bases between them. Germline V gives CDR1 MNHEY, CDR2 SMNVEV (reference sequence).

The gene calls are TRBV28 and TRBJ2-4; 7 nucleotides align to TRBD1. CDR1 MDHEN and CDR2 SYDVKM come from the germline V gene. J lost 6 bases, V lost 2 bases, and 7 bases had no gene match. The CDR3 covers 15 residues. The CDR3 DNA reads as TGTGCCAGCAGTTTAGGTTTTAACAGGGGAAACATTCAGTACTTC. Translated, it gives CASSLGFNRGNIQYF.

The chain is built from TRBV10-3 and TRBJ1-6; 7 bases map to TRBD1. This CDR3 has 16 amino acids. Germline V CDR1 and CDR2: ENHRY, SYGVKD. V gave up 3 bases and J gave up 6 bases; unmatched junction bases: 8. CDR3 in amino acids: CAISELTGTANSPLHF. DNA for the CDR3: TGTGCCATCAGTGAACTGACCGGGACAGCTAATTCACCCCTCCACTTT.

This clonotype was counted between two and nine times. The chain employs TRBV11-2 and TRBJ2-5; D remains ambiguous. V lost 5 bases, J lost 5 bases, and 12 bases lay in between. The CDR3 runs 13 residues. Germline CDR1 SGHAT, CDR2 FQNNGV. This CDR3 reads CASSRIGFETQYF. CDR3 coding DNA: TGTGCCAGCAGCCGGATTGGCTTCGAGACCCAGTACTTC.

This clonotype was counted only a few times. The chain is built from TRBV6-2 or TRBV6-3 and TRBJ2-4, with D unresolved. The CDR3 consists of 15 residues. V was shortened by 4 bases and J by 0 bases, with 10 bases between the two germline ends. CDR1 is MNHEY, CDR2 SVGEGT, per germline. CDR3 amino acids: CASSSILLAKNIQYF. The CDR3, as DNA: TGTGCCAGCAGTTCGATCCTACTAGCCAAAAACATTCAGTACTTC.

In this sample, this clonotype turned up a few times. The chain recombines TRBV12-3 or TRBV12-4 with TRBJ2-5; tentatively, D is TRBD1 (5 bases). The CDR3 is 16 residues long. Trimming took 1 base from V and 2 from J, leaving 14 bases between them. Here the CDR3 reads CASSLGGRLSQETQYF. For the CDR3, the DNA is TGTGCCAGCAGTTTAGGGGGCAGGTTGAGTCAAGAGACCCAGTACTTC.

This clonotype was seen ten or more times. V and J are TRBV7-2 and TRBJ1-1; perhaps TRBD1 as D (5 bases). Per the germline V gene, CDR1 is SGHTA and CDR2 is FQGNSA. V was trimmed by 8 bases and J by 3 bases, leaving 16 bases between them. The length of the CDR3 is 14 residues. In DNA, the CDR3 is TGTGCCAGCTGGGGGGGGGTCCGGTACACTGAAGCTTTCTTT. Translated, it gives CASWGGVRYTEAFF.

V and J are TRBV7-2 and TRBJ2-4; TRBD2 agrees at 7 bases. After removal of 5 bases from V and 8 bases from J, the junction contained 9 bases not matched to a gene. Germline assignment: CDR1 SGHTA and CDR2 FQGNSA. The CDR3 has 14 amino acids. The CDR3 DNA reads TGTGCCAGCAGCCCGCTCGGGACTACGGACATTCAGTACTTC. It codes for CASSPLGTTDIQYF.

This rearrangement joins TRBV11-1 to TRBJ2-1; D gene uncertain. The germline V gene encodes CDR1 SGHAT and CDR2 FQDESV (reference sequence). Trimming pared 1 base from V and 0 bases from J, leaving 10 bases between. This CDR3 is 16 amino acids long. The CDR3 region is CASSLGTSYSYNEQFF. The CDR3 coding sequence is TGTGCCAGCAGCTTAGGTACCAGTTACTCCTACAATGAGCAGTTCTTC. Variable domain in full (rest from reference TRBV11-1 and TRBJ2-1): EAEVAQSPRYKITEKSQAVAFWCDPISGHATLYWYRQILGQGPELLVQFQDESVVDDSQLPKDRFSAERLKGVDSTLKIQPAELGDSAMYLCASSLGTSYSYNEQFFGPGTRLTVL.

The chain links TRBV2 to TRBJ2-5; D ambiguous. CDR3 size: 13 residues. CDR1 is SNHLY and CDR2 is FYNNEI in the germline V gene. V lost 3 bases and J lost 7, with 12 bases in between. CDR3 sequence: CASSEDGPWTQYF. The CDR3 nucleotides read TGTGCCAGCAGTGAGGACGGGCCTTGGACCCAGTACTTC.